What follows are 22 T cell receptor beta chains derived from one specimen sequenced in a study of Ad26.COV2.S vaccination and SARS-CoV-2 variants. Treatment defined: some 20 received Ad26.COV2.S at low or high dose, single or two shots; 5 received placebo; per-sample allocation not given. Vaccine and placebo recipients were sampled on day 63 after the first injection. Clones were read by immunoSEQ multiplex PCR, and TCRdb kept only the in-frame ones, dropping some. The sample has roughly 350,000 clones, 86% seen once. This specimen consisted of peripheral blood, obtained in a trial of Ad26.COV2.S vaccine versus placebo. All receptors come from a person aged 18-60 years who received the Ad26.COV2.S COVID-19 vaccine or a placebo.

This chain links TRBV19 with TRBJ1-2; D possibly corresponds to TRBD1 (6 bases). The germline V gene has CDR1 LNHDA and CDR2 SQIVND (reference sequence). V lost 5 bases and J lost 2, with 12 bases in between. This CDR3 contains 14 residues. As DNA, the CDR3 is TGTGCCAGTAGTCCCCGGGGGGCCAACTATGGCTACACCTTC. Protein product: CASSPRGANYGYTF.

The gene calls are TRBV2 and TRBJ2-5; D not resolved. The CDR3 runs 15 residues. V dropped 3 bases and J dropped 1 base, with 12 bases sitting between them. Germline V gene lookup returns CDR1 SNHLY and CDR2 FYNNEI. The CDR3 coding sequence is TGTGCCAGCAGTGAGAATCCCTGGGGCCAAGAGACCCAGTACTTC. Its protein product is CASSENPWGQETQYF.

The chain is built from TRBV9 and TRBJ1-4; D is possibly TRBD1 (6 bases). V dropped 3 bases and J dropped 3 bases, with 15 bases sitting between them. This CDR3 has 16 residues. Germline CDR1 reads SGDLS; CDR2 reads YYNGEE. The CDR3 spells CASSAGTLAANEKLFF. For the CDR3, the DNA is TGTGCCAGCAGCGCGGGGACACTTGCGGCTAATGAAAAACTGTTTTTT.

This chain connects TRBV18 to TRBJ2-6; D perhaps matches TRBD1 (5 bases). From germline, CDR1 is KGHSH and CDR2 LQKENI. This CDR3 is built from 17 residues. Trimming removed 6 bases at V and 0 bases at J, with 15 bases between. CDR3 amino acids: CASSIALGASGANVLTF. In DNA, the CDR3 is TGTGCCAGCTCGATCGCCCTTGGGGCCTCTGGGGCCAACGTCCTGACTTTC.

This clone has only one observation. The rearrangement joins TRBV19 to TRBJ2-1; D is undetermined. V lost 4 bases and J lost 3, with 7 bases in between. The germline V gene has CDR1 LNHDA and CDR2 SQIVND (reference sequence). The CDR3 spans 13 residues. The CDR3 loop reads CASSTQHYNEQFF. The CDR3 bases are TGTGCCAGTAGTACCCAACACTACAATGAGCAGTTCTTC.

The gene calls are TRBV2 and TRBJ2-2; D remains ambiguous. CDR3 length: 15 amino acids. Trimming took off 3 bases at V and 5 bases at J, with 13 bases between the two ends. Germline V gene data show CDR1 as SNHLY and CDR2 as FYNNEI. This CDR3 is CASSDLGSSTGELFF. The CDR3 region has the DNA TGTGCCAGCAGTGATTTAGGGTCCTCTACCGGGGAGCTGTTTTTT.

V is TRBV5-1 and J is TRBJ2-2; a weak D match, TRBD2 (5 bases). The ends were cut back, 4 bases at V and 5 bases at J, with 18 bases in the middle. This CDR3 comprises 16 residues. The germline V gene encodes CDR1 SGHRS and CDR2 YFSETQ. CDR3 region: CASSPSSSFGTGELFF. CDR3 DNA sequence: TGCGCCAGCAGCCCCTCTAGCTCCTTCGGGACCGGGGAGCTGTTTTTT.

The chain links TRBV2 to TRBJ2-5; 10 bases match TRBD2. The CDR3 length is 14 residues. Germline lookup yields CDR1 SNHLY and CDR2 FYNNEI. V shed 11 bases, J shed 5 bases, and the junction held 11 bases outside the gene matches. The CDR3 here is CAGRLGLARETQYF. The DNA of the CDR3 is TGTGCCGGCCGACTGGGACTAGCGCGTGAGACCCAGTACTTC. The complete variable domain, with remaining parts taken from reference TRBV2 and TRBJ2-5, reads EPEVTQTPSHQVTQMGQEVILRCVPISNHLYFYWYRQILGQKVEFLVSFYNNEISEKSEIFDDQFSVERPDGSNFTLKIRSTKLEDSAMYFCAGRLGLARETQYFGPGTRLLVL.

V is TRBV14 and J is TRBJ2-7; 10 positions match TRBD1. Unmatched junction bases numbered 6, after V lost 5 bases and J lost 2 bases. CDR3 length: 15 amino acids. The germline V gene has CDR1 SGHDN and CDR2 FVKESK. The CDR3 region is CASSGGTGDAYEQYF. CDR3 nucleotide sequence: TGTGCCAGCAGCGGAGGGACAGGGGACGCCTACGAGCAGTACTTC.

The V and J genes are TRBV11-2 and TRBJ1-5; TRBD1 might be the D (5 bases). Germline CDR1 is SGHAT and CDR2 is FQNNGV. The CDR3 covers 16 residues. The V end lost 5 bases, the J end lost 4 bases, and 18 bases lay between the germline ends. The chain's CDR3 is CASSQSSTEPNQPQHF. In DNA, the CDR3 is TGTGCCAGCAGCCAAAGTTCGACAGAGCCAAATCAGCCCCAGCATTTT.

The V and J genes are TRBV6-2 or TRBV6-3 and TRBJ2-5; 7 bases map to TRBD1. V lost 4 bases and J lost 7; bases outside the gene matches: 6. Germline V CDR1 and CDR2: MNHEY, SVGEGT. This CDR3 has 13 amino acids. The CDR3 DNA sequence: TGTGCCAGCAGTTTGACAGGGATCGCGACCCAGTACTTC. The encoded protein is CASSLTGIATQYF.

The chain has TRBV19 and TRBJ2-5; D may be TRBD1 (6 bases). CDR1 is LNHDA and CDR2 is SQIVND in the germline V gene (reference sequence). The CDR3 totals 13 residues. Trimming took 1 base from V and 3 from J, leaving 6 bases between them. The CDR3 coding sequence is TGTGCCAGTAGTATAGGACAGGAAGAGACCCAGTACTTC. Its translation: CASSIGQEETQYF.

The chain has TRBV7-9 and TRBJ2-7; D possibly matches TRBD1 or TRBD2 (6 bases each). CDR3 length: 15 residues. Germline-derived CDR1 and CDR2 are SEHNR and FQNEAQ (reference sequence). V was trimmed by 8 bases and J by 2 bases, leaving 19 bases between them. The CDR3 reads CASGGWGARTYEQYF. The DNA for the CDR3 is TGTGCCAGCGGAGGCTGGGGGGCCCGAACCTACGAGCAGTACTTC.

This chain links TRBV28 with TRBJ2-2; 9 nucleotides match TRBD1. V was clipped by 3 bases and J by 6 bases; unmatched bases: 5. Germline V gene sequence: CDR1 MDHEN, CDR2 SYDVKM. This CDR3 spans 15 amino acids. In DNA form, the CDR3 reads TGTGCCAGCAGTTTGGGGGACAGGGTCCCCGGGGAGCTGTTTTTT. Translation: CASSLGDRVPGELFF.

This clone came up a few times. The V and J genes are TRBV6-5 and TRBJ1-5; 9 bases agree with TRBD1. CDR1 MNHEY and CDR2 SVGAGI come from the germline V gene. This CDR3 has 15 residues. Unmatched junction bases numbered 10, after V lost 7 bases and J lost 6 bases. As DNA, the CDR3 is TGTGCCAGCATGGGGACAGGGTGGGTTGCTCAGCCCCAGCATTTT. This encodes CASMGTGWVAQPQHF.

The chain has TRBV28 and TRBJ2-1; 11 bases match TRBD1. The trim removed 2 bases at V and 7 bases at J, leaving 4 bases unmatched. The germline V gene encodes CDR1 MDHEN and CDR2 SYDVKM. This CDR3 has 15 residues. The CDR3 nucleotides are TGTGCCAGCAGTTTACCAGGGACAGGGGGGAATGAGCAGTTCTTC. Translating it yields CASSLPGTGGNEQFF.

The chain combines TRBV18 with TRBJ2-7, with a weak D call TRBD1 (6 bases). The germline gives CDR1 KGHSH, CDR2 LQKENI. The CDR3 length is 13 residues. Trimming removed 3 bases at V and 3 bases at J, with 9 bases between. The CDR3 loop is CASSPDRLYEQYF. The CDR3 nucleotides are TGTGCCAGCTCACCGGACAGACTCTACGAGCAGTACTTC.

The DNA of the CDR3 is TGTGCCAGCAGCTCCCGACAGAGCTCTGGAAACACCATATATTTT. It codes for CASSSRQSSGNTIYF. This chain connects TRBV9 to TRBJ1-3; D might be TRBD1 (5 bases). The CDR3 consists of 15 residues. The V end lost 4 bases, the J end lost 0 bases, and 11 bases lay between the germline ends. Germline values: CDR1 SGDLS, CDR2 YYNGEE.

This clone occurred once. The chain is built from TRBV7-2 and TRBJ2-1; the D is unclear. The CDR3 is 16 residues long. Trimming took off 1 base at V and 6 bases at J, with 16 bases between the two ends. The V gene's germline CDR1 is SGHTA and CDR2 FQGNSA. The CDR3 protein is CASSLVFGVDPNEQFF. The CDR3 DNA reads TGTGCCAGCAGCTTAGTGTTCGGAGTAGACCCCAATGAGCAGTTCTTC. Full variable domain (rest looked up from reference TRBV7-2 and TRBJ2-1): GAGVSQSPSNKVTEKGKDVELRCDPISGHTALYWYRQSLGQGLEFLIYFQGNSAPDKSGLPSDRFSAERTGGSVSTLTIQRTQQEDSAVYLCASSLVFGVDPNEQFFGPGTRLTVL.

The chain links TRBV9 to TRBJ2-3; no definite D call. Germline values: CDR1 SGDLS, CDR2 YYNGEE. The CDR3 loop spans 13 amino acids. V lost 0 bases, J lost 4 bases, and 6 bases lay in between. CDR3 residues: CASSVEGADTQYF. DNA for the CDR3: TGTGCCAGCAGCGTAGAAGGTGCAGATACGCAGTATTTT.

In DNA form, the CDR3 reads TGCGCCAGCAGCCCCAGGGCCCCCGGCTCTGGGGCCAACGTCCTGACTTTC. It translates to CASSPRAPGSGANVLTF. The chain carries TRBV5-1 and TRBJ2-6, with D tentatively TRBD1 (5 bases). Trimming pared 4 bases from V and 0 bases from J, leaving 14 bases between. The CDR3 has 17 residues. Per germline, CDR1 SGHRS and CDR2 YFSETQ.

The rearrangement uses TRBV28 and TRBJ1-2, with D unclear. CDR1 and CDR2 from the germline V gene are MDHEN and SYDVKM. There are 13 residues in the CDR3. V was shortened by 2 bases and J by 2 bases, with 6 bases between the two germline ends. For the CDR3, the DNA is TGTGCCAGCAGTTTAAGTAAGAACTATGGCTACACCTTC. As protein: CASSLSKNYGYTF.